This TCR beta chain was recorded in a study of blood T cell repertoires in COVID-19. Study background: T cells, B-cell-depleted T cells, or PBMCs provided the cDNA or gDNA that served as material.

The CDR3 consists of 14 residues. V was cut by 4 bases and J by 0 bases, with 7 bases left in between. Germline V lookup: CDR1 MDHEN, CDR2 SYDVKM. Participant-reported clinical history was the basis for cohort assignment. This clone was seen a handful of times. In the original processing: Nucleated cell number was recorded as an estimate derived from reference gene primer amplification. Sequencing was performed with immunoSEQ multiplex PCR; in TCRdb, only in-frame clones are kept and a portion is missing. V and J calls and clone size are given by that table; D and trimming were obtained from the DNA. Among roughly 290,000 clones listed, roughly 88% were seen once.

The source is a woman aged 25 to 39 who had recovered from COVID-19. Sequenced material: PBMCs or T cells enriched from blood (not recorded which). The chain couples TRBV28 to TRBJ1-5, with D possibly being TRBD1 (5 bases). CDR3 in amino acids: CASSSTDSNQPQHF. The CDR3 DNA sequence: TGTGCCAGCAGTTCGACAGATAGCAATCAGCCCCAGCATTTT.